Listed here are 32 T cell receptor beta chains from one sample, sequenced in a study of cytomegalovirus exposure and HLA in healthy donors. It was with 60 Vbeta and 13 Jbeta primers that the PCR ran. Only in-frame clones appear in the TCRdb table, and some are missing; sequencing was by immunoSEQ multiplex PCR. Altogether about 93,000 clones are present, approximately 80% being singletons, with the ten largest covering about 3.3%. The specimen sequenced was PBMCs. The receptors originated from a woman in her forties in good health and CMV-seronegative.

A few counts support this clone. The V gene is TRBV19, the J gene TRBJ2-3; D is perhaps TRBD1 (5 bases). The V and J ends lost 7 bases and 2 bases respectively, with 7 bases between them. The CDR3 is made up of 12 amino acids. Germline V gene data show CDR1 as LNHDA and CDR2 as SQIVND (reference sequence). The CDR3 DNA follows: TGTGCCAGTACGGACAACACAGATACGCAGTATTTT. Its translation is CASTDNTDTQYF.

V gene TRBV27 combines with J gene TRBJ2-5, with 10 positions matching TRBD1. V lost 4 bases to trimming and J lost 5 bases; unmatched junction nucleotides: 13. The CDR3 loop spans 17 amino acids. Germline V gives CDR1 MNHEY, CDR2 SMNVEV (reference sequence). CDR3 sequence reads: CASSSPKGQGIGETQYF. The DNA of the CDR3 is TGTGCCAGCAGTTCGCCGAAGGGACAGGGGATCGGGGAGACCCAGTACTTC.

The J gene is TRBJ2-3, the V gene TRBV18; D may be TRBD2 (5 bases). Trimming removed 0 bases at V and 2 bases at J, with 6 bases between. Germline CDR1 reads KGHSH; CDR2 reads LQKENI. The CDR3 runs 14 residues. CDR3 nucleotide sequence: TGTGCCAGCTCACCACCGGGAGCCACAGATACGCAGTATTTT. It codes for CASSPPGATDTQYF.

As for this clone: The sample carries other DNA sequences with the same CDR3. The rearrangement links TRBV28 to TRBJ1-5, with D unresolved. This CDR3 spans 14 amino acids. CDR1 and CDR2 from the germline V gene are MDHEN and SYDVKM. V was trimmed by 9 bases and J by 0 bases, leaving 12 bases between them. The CDR3 loop reads CASRLPGSNQPQHF. The CDR3 nucleotides are TGTGCCAGTAGGCTTCCGGGTAGCAATCAGCCCCAGCATTTT.

This chain connects TRBV7-9 to TRBJ1-2, with D uncertain. The CDR3 runs 17 residues. Between the trimmed V and J ends, which lost 6 bases and 0 bases, there was a span of 20 bases. Germline loops: CDR1 SEHNR, CDR2 FQNEAQ (reference sequence). The CDR3 reads CASSRHRSVPANYGYTF. DNA for the CDR3: TGTGCCAGCAGTCGTCATCGCTCGGTCCCCGCTAACTATGGCTACACCTTC.

The chain joins TRBV10-2 to TRBJ2-7; 7 nucleotides align to TRBD2. CDR1 and CDR2 from the germline V gene are WSHSY and SAAADI. CDR3 length: 12 residues. V shed 7 bases, J shed 6 bases, and the junction held 6 bases outside the gene matches. CDR3 DNA: TGCGCCAGCACGAGCGGGAACGGCGAGCAGTACTTC. Protein sequence: CASTSGNGEQYF.

The chain has TRBV27 and TRBJ2-7; TRBD2 agrees at 11 bases. V lost 6 bases and J lost 0; bases outside the gene matches: 4. Germline assignment: CDR1 MNHEY and CDR2 SMNVEV (reference sequence). CDR3 length: 15 residues. CDR3 protein: CASSPTSGASYEQYF. The CDR3, as DNA: TGTGCCAGCAGCCCGACTAGCGGGGCCTCCTACGAGCAGTACTTC.

The sample holds a few counts of this clone. The CDR3 DNA sequence: TGTGCCAGCAGTTTCAGTCCTCACGGCTACACCTTC. Amino acid sequence: CASSFSPHGYTF. V gene TRBV28 combines with J gene TRBJ1-2; D not resolved. V was cut by 3 bases and J by 8 bases, with 10 bases left in between. The CDR3 has 12 residues. The germline gives CDR1 MDHEN, CDR2 SYDVKM.

The DNA of the CDR3 is TGTGCCAGCATTTATAGGACTTCCTACAATGAGCAGTTCTTC. This sequence encodes CASIYRTSYNEQFF. The V call is TRBV14, the J call TRBJ2-1; D is possibly TRBD2 (5 bases). Trimming removed 7 bases at V and 1 base at J, with 11 bases between. This CDR3 region has 14 residues. Germline V gene data show CDR1 as SGHDN and CDR2 as FVKESK.

This clone was observed once. The V call is TRBV2, the J call TRBJ1-1; 8 nucleotides align to TRBD1. The germline V gene has CDR1 SNHLY and CDR2 FYNNEI. Unmatched junction bases numbered 11, after V lost 5 bases and J lost 6 bases. The CDR3 spans 15 residues. CDR3 protein: CASSKDRAAGSEAFF. CDR3 DNA sequence: TGTGCCAGCAGTAAGGACAGGGCGGCTGGGTCTGAAGCTTTCTTT.

This clone showed up just a few times. CDR3 in amino acids: CASSPKGQPGGYTF. The CDR3 nucleotides read TGTGCCAGCAGCCCGAAGGGACAGCCGGGAGGCTACACCTTC. The rearrangement joins TRBV5-8 to TRBJ1-2; 7 nucleotides match TRBD1. The germline CDR1 and CDR2 sequences are SGHTS and YDEGEE. CDR3 length: 14 residues. Trimming removed 4 bases from V and 8 bases from J; junction bases left unmatched: 11.

V usage is TRBV28 and J usage is TRBJ2-1; the D gene is possibly TRBD1 (6 bases). Trimming pared 3 bases from V and 5 bases from J, leaving 11 bases between. The CDR3 is 14 residues long. Germline CDR1 and CDR2: MDHEN and SYDVKM. CDR3 sequence: CASSLPQGNNEQFF. The CDR3 DNA follows: TGTGCCAGCAGTTTGCCGCAGGGGAACAATGAGCAGTTCTTC.

There are a few counts of this clone. J is TRBJ1-5 and V is TRBV4-1; 11 positions agree with TRBD1. The CDR3 runs 16 residues. Germline trimming cut 5 bases from V and 7 bases from J; bases unmatched to any gene: 10. Germline V gives CDR1 MGHRA, CDR2 YSYEKL. DNA of the CDR3: TGCGCCAGCAGCTACACAGGGACAGGGGGAGGCCAGCCCCAGCATTTT. Its translation is CASSYTGTGGGQPQHF.

This clone was recorded a few times. The gene calls are TRBV6-5 and TRBJ1-1, with 8 bases lining up with TRBD1. The CDR3 runs to 15 residues. The germline V gene encodes CDR1 MNHEY and CDR2 SVGAGI. Germline trimming cut 2 bases from V and 5 bases from J; bases unmatched to any gene: 7. CDR3 in amino acids: CASSYHGQGGTEAFF. DNA of the CDR3: TGTGCCAGCAGTTACCACGGACAGGGAGGGACTGAAGCTTTCTTT.

The V gene is TRBV6-5, the J gene TRBJ2-7; 8 nucleotides align to TRBD1. In germline, CDR1 is MNHEY, CDR2 SVGAGI. This CDR3 comprises 15 residues. Trimming cost V 2 bases and J 2 bases; bases outside gene matches: 5. The CDR3 DNA reads TGTGCCAGCAGTTACGGACAGGGCTCCACCTACGAGCAGTACTTC. Residues: CASSYGQGSTYEQYF.

This clone appeared once. The chain combines TRBV5-4 with TRBJ2-7; 12 positions match TRBD2. V lost 3 bases to trimming and J lost 2 bases; unmatched junction nucleotides: 3. CDR1 is SGHNT and CDR2 is YYREEE in the germline V gene (reference sequence). This CDR3 has 15 amino acids. The CDR3 bases are TGTGCCAGCAGCTACCGGACTAGCGGGACCTACGAGCAGTACTTC. Its protein is CASSYRTSGTYEQYF.

The genes are TRBV10-2 and TRBJ1-2; D remains unclear. Germline values: CDR1 WSHSY, CDR2 SAAADI. The CDR3 extends over 11 amino acids. Deletions cut 5 bases from V and 6 bases from J, with 7 bases between. CDR3 bases: TGCGCCAGCAGTTTCCAGGATGGCTACACCTTC. This gives the protein CASSFQDGYTF.

The CDR3 is CASSMTGGDQWEAFF. The CDR3 DNA follows: TGTGCCAGCAGTATGACAGGGGGCGATCAATGGGAAGCTTTCTTT. This chain links TRBV6-6 with TRBJ1-1; 10 positions agree with TRBD1. Germline V gene sequence: CDR1 MNHNY, CDR2 SVGAGI (reference sequence). The CDR3 has 15 residues. V lost 5 bases, J lost 8 bases, and 11 bases stayed unmatched.

This chain links TRBV28 with TRBJ2-2, with D perhaps TRBD1 (6 bases). The CDR3 runs to 14 residues. Germline V lookup: CDR1 MDHEN, CDR2 SYDVKM. Trimming cost V 8 bases and J 0 bases, with 10 bases left between them. In DNA, the CDR3 is TGTGCCAGCGGGCGACAGGCGAACACCGGGGAGCTGTTTTTT. This codes for CASGRQANTGELFF.

The sample holds one count of this clone. J is TRBJ2-3 and V is TRBV19; 8 bases map to TRBD1. The CDR3 has 16 residues. The germline gives CDR1 LNHDA, CDR2 SQIVND (reference sequence). Trimming cost V 4 bases and J 0 bases; bases outside gene matches: 6. The CDR3 protein is CASSNTGGWSTDTQYF. In DNA, the CDR3 is TGTGCCAGTAGTAACACAGGGGGTTGGAGCACAGATACGCAGTATTTT.

The CDR3 DNA is TGTGCCAGCAGTTACTTATACCGGGAGGGTTATAATGAGCAGTTCTTC. This codes for CASSYLYREGYNEQFF. V is TRBV6-5 and J is TRBJ2-1, with 8 bases fitting TRBD2. V shed 1 base, J shed 7 bases, and the junction held 9 bases outside the gene matches. There are 16 residues in the CDR3. CDR1 is MNHEY and CDR2 is SVGAGI in the germline V gene.

The V and J genes are TRBV11-2 and TRBJ2-7; 7 bases align to TRBD2. Germline lookup yields CDR1 SGHAT and CDR2 FQNNGV. Trimming cost V 5 bases and J 3 bases; bases outside gene matches: 7. There are 14 residues in the CDR3. CDR3 coding DNA: TGTGCCAGCAGCCTGATGAGCGGGATCTACGAGCAGTACTTC. Its protein is CASSLMSGIYEQYF. Full variable domain (missing parts from reference TRBV11-2 and TRBJ2-7): EAGVAQSPRYKIIEKRQSVAFWCNPISGHATLYWYQQILGQGPKLLIQFQNNGVVDDSQLPKDRFSAERLKGVDSTLKIQPAKLEDSAVYLCASSLMSGIYEQYFGPGTRLTVT.

The chain recombines TRBV7-2 with TRBJ1-2; 7 bases are a match to TRBD1. Germline CDR1 and CDR2: SGHTA and FQGNSA. The ends lost 5 bases at V and 6 bases at J; junction bases unmatched: 9. The CDR3 is 14 residues long. The chain's CDR3 is CASSPRGTANGYTF. The CDR3 nucleotides are TGTGCCAGCAGCCCCAGGGGGACAGCAAATGGCTACACCTTC.

The chain has TRBV28 and TRBJ1-2; D gene uncertain. V shed 5 bases and J shed 2 bases, with 12 bases lying between them. This CDR3 has 14 residues. Germline V gives CDR1 MDHEN, CDR2 SYDVKM. CDR3 coding DNA: TGTGCCAGCAGTCTGGACGCGGGGAACTATGGCTACACCTTC. It encodes CASSLDAGNYGYTF.

The chain recombines TRBV28 with TRBJ1-1, with TRBD1 matching 12 bases. Germline lookup yields CDR1 MDHEN and CDR2 SYDVKM. Trimming took 5 bases from V and 11 from J; bases not matched to a gene: 15. The CDR3 has 16 amino acids. The CDR3 DNA follows: TGTGCCAGCAGTCTTAGGACCGGGACAGGGGGCGGTTGGGCTTTCTTT. Residues: CASSLRTGTGGGWAFF.

This chain links TRBV18 with TRBJ1-2; a weak D match, TRBD1 (6 bases). The V end was cut by 2 bases, the J end by 5 bases, with 12 bases between. Germline CDR1 reads KGHSH; CDR2 reads LQKENI. This CDR3 is 14 amino acids long. CDR3 nucleotide sequence: TGTGCCAGCTCACCAAGGGGGACGGATTATGGCTACACCTTC. Residues: CASSPRGTDYGYTF.

This clone has just a few counts. The chain joins TRBV29-1 to TRBJ2-5; 7 bases line up with TRBD1. The CDR3 extends over 12 amino acids. The V gene end was trimmed by 7 bases and the J gene end by 1 base; junction bases not matched to a gene: 3. Per the germline V gene, CDR1 is SQVTM and CDR2 is ANQGSEA. In nucleotides, the CDR3 is TGCAGCGCGGGACAGACCCAAGAGACCCAGTACTTC. Its protein is CSAGQTQETQYF.

The chain joins TRBV7-2 to TRBJ2-5; 9 bases map to TRBD2. Judging by the DNA end, TRBJ2-7 fits better; the J call may be wrong. CDR1 and CDR2 (germline): SGHTA, FQGNSA. The CDR3 is 16 amino acids. The CDR3 loop is CASSLDLLAGGDEQYF. The CDR3 nucleotides are TGTGCCAGCAGCTTAGACCTACTAGCGGGTGGAGACGAGCAGTACTTC.

The chain joins TRBV14 to TRBJ1-2, with 7 positions matching TRBD1. Trimming cost V 1 base and J 5 bases; bases outside gene matches: 7. The V gene's germline CDR1 is SGHDN and CDR2 FVKESK. CDR3 size: 15 residues. CDR3 amino acids: CASSQARDSAYGYTF. CDR3 nucleotide sequence: TGTGCCAGCAGCCAAGCGAGGGACAGTGCTTATGGCTACACCTTC.

The chain couples TRBV5-1 to TRBJ1-1; weak D call: TRBD1 (5 bases). Trimming removed 0 bases at V and 4 bases at J, with 13 bases between. CDR1 SGHRS and CDR2 YFSETQ come from the germline V gene. CDR3 length: 15 residues. In DNA, the CDR3 is TGCGCCAGCAGCTTGGTTCGGGGGAGAGGCACTGAAGCTTTCTTT. It is translated as CASSLVRGRGTEAFF.

V gene TRBV15 combines with J gene TRBJ2-7; a weak D match, TRBD1 (5 bases). The CDR3 runs 16 residues. Germline V CDR1 and CDR2: LNHNV, YYDKDF (reference sequence). V was shortened by 1 base and J by 2 bases, with 15 bases between the two germline ends. CDR3 sequence (DNA): TGTGCCACCAGCAGAGTCGTAAGACAGCTCCCCTACGAGCAGTACTTC. Amino acid sequence: CATSRVVRQLPYEQYF. Together with reference TRBV15 and TRBJ2-7, the CDR3 gives the full variable domain: DAMVIQNPRYQVTQFGKPVTLSCSQTLNHNVMYWYQQKSSQAPKLLFHYYDKDFNNEADTPDNFQSRRPNTSFCFLDIRSPGLGDTAMYLCATSRVVRQLPYEQYFGPGTRLTVT.

The chain employs TRBV11-2 and TRBJ2-1; 8 nucleotides agree with TRBD2. The germline V gene has CDR1 SGHAT and CDR2 FQNNGV. Losses at the gene ends were 2 bases for V and 9 bases for J; bases not matched to a gene: 9. The CDR3 covers 15 residues. As DNA, the CDR3 is TGTGCCAGCAGCTTAAGCGGGAGTAGCGTGGGTGAGCAGTTCTTC. It codes for CASSLSGSSVGEQFF.